This is a list of T cell receptor beta chains from one sample in a study of ipilimumab plus nivolumab after autologous stem cell transplantation. Only in-frame clones appear in the TCRdb table, and some are missing; sequencing was by immunoSEQ multiplex PCR. The table lists approximately 10,000 clones, approximately 69% of them singletons. The sample in question was PBMCs, obtained in a trial of ipilimumab plus nivolumab as post-transplant consolidation. The source of these receptors is a male donor with diffuse large B-cell lymphoma. CDR3s include the opening cysteine and the closing phenylalanine or tryptophan. D genes are given only for firm matches. Not all rows give a size; the values are once, few, many and, for expanded clones, a class.

v_gene	j_gene	d_gene	abundance	len	CDR3aa	CDR3nt
TRBV6-1	TRBJ2-1	NA	NA	12	CASSEQGYEQFF	TGTGCCAGCAGTGAGCAGGGCTATGAGCAGTTCTTC
TRBV10-2	TRBJ1-1	NA	NA	12	CASSALNTEAFF	TGCGCCAGCAGTGCGTTGAACACTGAAGCTTTCTTT
TRBV5-1	TRBJ1-4	NA	few	16	CASSPGVEIFNEKLFF	TGCGCCAGCAGCCCCGGAGTTGAAATCTTTAATGAAAAACTGTTTTTT
TRBV5-8	TRBJ2-5	TRBD2	once	16	CASSWGGLAGGETQYF	TGTGCCAGCAGCTGGGGTGGGCTAGCGGGAGGAGAGACCCAGTACTTC
TRBV6-5	TRBJ2-2	TRBD1	once	15	CASRQQGANTGELFF	TGTGCCAGCAGGCAGCAGGGGGCGAACACCGGGGAGCTGTTTTTT
TRBV5-4	TRBJ1-4	TRBD1	NA	16	CASSLAPDRWGEKLFF	TGTGCCAGCAGCTTGGCCCCGGACAGGTGGGGTGAAAAACTGTTTTTT
TRBV2	TRBJ2-1	NA	once	11	CASRGANEQFF	TGTGCCAGCAGGGGGGCGAATGAGCAGTTCTTC
TRBV15	TRBJ1-3	NA	NA	18	CATSRPWAGGSSGNTIYF	TGTGCCACCAGCAGACCCTGGGCGGGGGGTAGCTCTGGAAACACCATATATTTT
TRBV13	TRBJ1-1	TRBD1	few	15	CASSSDREMDTEAFF	TGTGCCAGCAGCTCCGACAGGGAGATGGACACTGAAGCTTTCTTT
TRBV5-8	TRBJ1-4	TRBD1	once	16	CASSRGQGRVNEKLFF	TGTGCCAGCAGCCGCGGACAGGGGCGGGTTAATGAAAAACTGTTTTTT
TRBV7-2	TRBJ2-3	TRBD2	NA	15	CASSPTIGRADTQYF	TGTGCCAGCAGTCCTACTATAGGGAGGGCAGATACGCAGTATTTT
TRBV30	TRBJ2-7	NA	once	14	CAWSVGTSEYEQYF	TGTGCCTGGAGTGTTGGCACCTCAGAGTACGAGCAGTACTTC
TRBV7-9	TRBJ2-4	NA	NA	15	CASSLATGAGNIQYF	TGTGCCAGCAGCTTAGCCACGGGGGCGGGGAACATTCAGTACTTC
TRBV7-9	TRBJ2-3	NA	NA	14	CASSLAEAVDTQYF	TGTGCCAGCAGCTTAGCGGAGGCAGTAGATACGCAGTATTTT
TRBV7-2	TRBJ1-1	TRBD1	NA	15	CASSLVGTGRTEAFF	TGTGCCAGCAGCTTAGTGGGGACAGGGCGCACTGAAGCTTTCTTT
TRBV6-6	TRBJ2-7	NA	NA	15	CASSYSGPIAYEQYF	TGTGCCAGCAGTTATTCGGGCCCAATTGCCTACGAGCAGTACTTC
TRBV5-6	TRBJ2-1	NA	NA	12	CASSLVDNEQFF	TGTGCCAGCAGCTTGGTAGACAATGAGCAGTTCTTC
TRBV2	TRBJ2-7	NA	large	13	CASSAGQSYEQYF	TGTGCCAGCAGCGCTGGACAGTCCTACGAGCAGTACTTC
TRBV2	TRBJ2-6	NA	once	13	CALRVAGANVLTF	TGTGCCCTCCGGGTCGCTGGGGCCAACGTCCTGACTTTC
TRBV5-6	TRBJ1-2	NA	once	15	CASSLLAGPNYGYTF	TGTGCCAGCAGCTTGCTTGCCGGACCTAACTATGGCTACACCTTC
TRBV5-6	TRBJ1-2	TRBD1	NA	15	CASTLAGTGDYGYTF	TGTGCCAGCACCTTGGCCGGGACAGGGGACTATGGCTACACCTTC
TRBV27	TRBJ2-7	NA	NA	13	CASAIGGAYEQYF	TGTGCCAGCGCCATTGGAGGGGCCTACGAGCAGTACTTC